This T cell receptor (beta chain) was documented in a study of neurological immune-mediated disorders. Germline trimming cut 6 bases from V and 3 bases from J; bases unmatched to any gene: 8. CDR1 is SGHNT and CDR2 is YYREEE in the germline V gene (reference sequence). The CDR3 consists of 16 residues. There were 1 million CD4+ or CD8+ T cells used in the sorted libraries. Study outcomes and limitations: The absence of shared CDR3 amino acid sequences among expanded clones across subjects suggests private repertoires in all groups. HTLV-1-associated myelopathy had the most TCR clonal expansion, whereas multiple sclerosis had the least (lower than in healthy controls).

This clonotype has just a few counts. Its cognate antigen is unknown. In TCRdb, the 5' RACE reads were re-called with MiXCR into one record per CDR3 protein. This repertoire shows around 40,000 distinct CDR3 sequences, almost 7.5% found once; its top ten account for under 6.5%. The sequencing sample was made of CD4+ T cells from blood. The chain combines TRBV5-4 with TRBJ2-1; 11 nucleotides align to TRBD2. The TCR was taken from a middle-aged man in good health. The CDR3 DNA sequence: TGTGCCAGCAATCCGTCAGGACTAGCGGGCTACAATGAGCAGTTCTTC. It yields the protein CASNPSGLAGYNEQFF.